These 2 T cell receptor beta chains share one sample of origin, sequenced in a study of blood T cell repertoires in COVID-19. Profiled with immunoSEQ multiplex PCR; TCRdb holds only in-frame clones, not every one. The sample lists some 48,000 clones, around 86% seen once, with about 15% in the top ten. What was sequenced was peripheral blood. The receptors originated from a human donor in a cohort sampled during active COVID-19.

This rearrangement joins TRBV18 to TRBJ1-1, with TRBD1 identical over 10 bases. V gave up 2 bases and J gave up 4 bases; unmatched junction bases: 10. The CDR3 is made up of 17 amino acids. Germline V gives CDR1 KGHSH, CDR2 LQKENI. CDR3 coding DNA: TGTGCCAGCTCACCAAGGGACAGGGGAACCCTCCCCACTGAAGCTTTCTTT. It yields the protein CASSPRDRGTLPTEAFF.

This chain links TRBV4-2 with TRBJ2-1, with 9 bases aligning to TRBD2. Germline V CDR1 and CDR2: LGHNA, YNFKEQ. Trimming removed 0 bases from V and 5 bases from J; junction bases left unmatched: 8. The CDR3 is 17 residues long. In DNA form, the CDR3 reads TGTGCCAGCAGCCAAGATCTGAAAGCGGGAGGCCACAATGAGCAGTTCTTC. Its protein is CASSQDLKAGGHNEQFF.